The 23 T cell receptor beta chains below were found in one sample sequenced in a study of T cell repertoires in cytomegalovirus infection. One entry per CDR3 protein, called by TCRdb with MiXCR from the reads. The sample yields around 750,000 distinct CDR3 sequences, 32% seen once. These receptors lack a known antigen. The sequenced sample was cultured CD8+ T cells from PBMCs, obtained from culture after CMV antigen stimulation. These receptors all come from a human donor in good health (CMV status not recorded). Some clones in this sample may be carry-over from other donors' samples.

This clonotype was seen only a few times. This sequence joins TRBV9 and TRBJ2-7; 10 positions match TRBD2. This CDR3 is built from 15 residues. After removal of 3 bases from V and 5 bases from J, the junction contained 8 bases not matched to a gene. Germline-derived CDR1 and CDR2 are SGDLS and YYNGEE. In nucleotides, the CDR3 is TGTGCCAGCAGCGGTGCTAGCGGGGGAAGGAACGAGCAGTACTTC. Translating it yields CASSGASGGRNEQYF.

The CDR3 DNA follows: TGCGCCAGCAGCCAATTTCGGGGGGGCGAGGATACGCAGTATTTT. Translating it yields CASSQFRGGEDTQYF. The genes are TRBV4-1 and TRBJ2-3; 8 positions agree with TRBD2. With V trimmed by 2 bases and J by 6 bases, 7 bases remained unmatched. Per the germline V gene, CDR1 is MGHRA and CDR2 is YSYEKL. The CDR3 sequence is 15 residues long.

In its sample, this clonotype was seen a few times. The genes are TRBV7-9 and TRBJ1-1; D uncertain. The V gene lost 8 bases and the J gene lost 1 base, with 11 bases spanning the gap. The CDR3 is 13 amino acids. Germline loops: CDR1 SEHNR, CDR2 FQNEAQ (reference sequence). In DNA form, the CDR3 reads TGTGCCAGCTGGCAGGACCAGAACACTGAAGCTTTCTTT. It translates to CASWQDQNTEAFF.

This clonotype appeared a few times. J is TRBJ2-1 and V is TRBV27; D ambiguous. V lost 0 bases and J lost 0, with 9 bases in between. Germline CDR1 is MNHEY and CDR2 is SMNVEV (reference sequence). The CDR3 runs to 16 residues. The CDR3 is CASSLSHSSSYNEQFF. The DNA of the CDR3 is TGTGCCAGCAGTTTATCGCACAGTTCCTCCTACAATGAGCAGTTCTTC.

J is TRBJ2-3 and V is TRBV2, with a tentative D call TRBD1 (5 bases). The CDR3 extends over 15 amino acids. The germline V gene has CDR1 SNHLY and CDR2 FYNNEI. The V end lost 6 bases, the J end lost 2 bases, and 15 bases lay between the germline ends. This CDR3 reads CASREWGRDTDTQYF. CDR3 DNA: TGTGCCAGCAGGGAGTGGGGCAGGGACACAGATACGCAGTATTTT.

As for this clonotype: Germline and junction disagree at one end, which may indicate a read error. The rearrangement links TRBV6-2 or TRBV6-3 to TRBJ1-4; 7 nucleotides match TRBD1. CDR1 and CDR2 from the germline V gene are MNHEY and SVGEGT. The CDR3 spans 16 residues. The chain's CDR3 is CASSSRQGAANEKLIF. The DNA of the CDR3 is TGTGCCAGCAGTTCCCGACAGGGTGCGGCTAATGAAAAACTGATTTTT.

The chain recombines TRBV28 with TRBJ2-6; 9 positions agree with TRBD1. Unmatched junction bases numbered 9, after V lost 6 bases and J lost 0 bases. The length of the CDR3 is 18 residues. Germline loops: CDR1 MDHEN, CDR2 SYDVKM. CDR3 coding DNA: TGTGCCAGCAGACAGAACAGGGGGCTGAGCTCTGGGGCCAACGTCCTGACTTTC. Encoded protein: CASRQNRGLSSGANVLTF.

This sequence joins TRBV7-4 and TRBJ1-2; possibly TRBD1 for D (6 bases). Per the germline V gene, CDR1 is SGHVT and CDR2 is SQSDAQ. V lost 5 bases and J lost 4, with 17 bases in between. The CDR3 runs to 15 residues. This CDR3 is CASSPLGGRGYGYTF. The CDR3 coding sequence is TGTGCCAGCAGCCCCTTGGGGGGGCGAGGCTATGGCTACACCTTC.

V and J are TRBV6-2 or TRBV6-3 and TRBJ1-2; D gene unclear. CDR1 is MNHEY, CDR2 SVGEGT, per germline. V was trimmed by 7 bases and J by 1 base, leaving 16 bases between them. The CDR3 is 15 amino acids. CDR3 bases: TGTGCCAGCAAGTTACATTCAGGAAGTAACTATGGCTACACCTTC. Protein sequence: CASKLHSGSNYGYTF.

This clonotype was counted many times. The chain links TRBV7-6 to TRBJ2-3; possible D gene TRBD2, 5 bases. CDR3 length: 12 amino acids. V was clipped by 0 bases and J by 14 bases, with 12 bases between them. The V gene's germline CDR1 is SGHVS and CDR2 FNYEAQ. In nucleotides, the CDR3 is TGTGCCAGCAGCTTAGCGGAGAGAGGACTGTATTTT. Residues: CASSLAERGLYF. The complete variable domain, with remaining parts taken from reference TRBV7-6 and TRBJ2-3, reads GAGVSQSPRYKVTKRGQDVALRCDPISGHVSLYWYRQALGQGPEFLTYFNYEAQQDKSGLPNDRFSAERPEGSISTLTIQRTEQRDSAMYRCASSLAERGLYFGPGTRLTVL.

V and J are TRBV27 and TRBJ2-5; 7 bases are a match to TRBD1. Losses at the gene ends were 6 bases for V and 4 bases for J; bases not matched to a gene: 8. CDR3 length: 14 amino acids. CDR1 is MNHEY, CDR2 SMNVEV, per germline (reference sequence). The CDR3 spells CASRQGPFLETQYF. Here the CDR3 DNA reads TGTGCCAGCAGACAGGGGCCGTTCCTAGAGACCCAGTACTTC.

The CDR3 sequence: CASSSRLAGAITGELFF. Written as DNA, the CDR3 is TGTGCCAGCAGTTCACGACTAGCGGGAGCTATCACCGGGGAGCTGTTTTTT. The chain carries TRBV28 and TRBJ2-2; 12 positions match TRBD2. V trimming: 4 bases; J trimming: 4 bases; junction bases outside the gene matches: 7. The CDR3 covers 17 residues. In germline, CDR1 is MDHEN, CDR2 SYDVKM.

This sequence joins TRBV7-9 and TRBJ1-1; tentative D call: TRBD1 (5 bases). Trimming shortened V by 8 bases and J by 1 base, and 8 bases separated the two germline ends. Germline lookup yields CDR1 SEHNR and CDR2 FQNEAQ (reference sequence). The CDR3 runs to 12 residues. CDR3 region: CASRQPNTEAFF. CDR3 coding DNA: TGTGCCAGCCGACAGCCGAACACTGAAGCTTTCTTT.

This sequence joins TRBV19 and TRBJ1-5, with D tentatively TRBD1 (6 bases). Trimming cost V 6 bases and J 7 bases, with 19 bases left between them. The CDR3 spans 15 residues. Germline V gene sequence: CDR1 LNHDA, CDR2 SQIVND (reference sequence). Here the CDR3 DNA reads TGTGCCAGTAGAATGGGTCAGGGGATGGGACAGCCCCAGCATTTT. Translating gives CASRMGQGMGQPQHF.

Regarding this clonotype: The conserved phenylalanine or tryptophan is not found at the CDR3 terminus, so this likely reflects a read error. The chain combines TRBV7-9 with TRBJ2-7; 7 nucleotides match TRBD2. V gave up 4 bases and J gave up 5 bases; unmatched junction bases: 5. The CDR3 has 13 amino acids. Germline V gene lookup returns CDR1 SEHNR and CDR2 FQNEAQ (reference sequence). CDR3 sequence reads: CASSYLGRHEQYS. The CDR3 DNA sequence: TGTGCCAGCAGCTATCTCGGGAGGCACGAGCAGTACTCC.

Notes on this clonotype: One junction end disagrees with the germline gene, perhaps due to a read error. J is TRBJ1-2 and V is TRBV7-4; the D gene is possibly TRBD1 (5 bases). The germline gives CDR1 SGHVT, CDR2 SQSDAQ. CDR3 length equals 13 residues. The CDR3 here is CTSSEIQAYGYTF. CDR3 in DNA: TGTACCAGCAGCGAAATACAGGCCTATGGCTACACCTTC.

In its sample, this clonotype was seen a few times. The chain is built from TRBV7-6 and TRBJ2-5; D remains ambiguous. The CDR3 runs to 15 residues. CDR1 and CDR2 (germline): SGHVS, FNYEAQ. V was trimmed by 2 bases and J by 5 bases, leaving 15 bases between them. CDR3 nucleotide sequence: TGTGCCAGCAGCTTATCGCCCGCAGGCAGGGAGACCCAGTACTTC. This sequence encodes CASSLSPAGRETQYF.

This clonotype was detected many times. V gene TRBV7-2 combines with J gene TRBJ2-7; the D gene is possibly TRBD2 (7 bases). Germline lookup yields CDR1 SGHTA and CDR2 FQGNSA. V was cut by 8 bases and J by 2 bases, with 16 bases left in between. This CDR3 region has 14 residues. The CDR3 DNA sequence: TGTGCCAGCCACTTGGTAGGGGGGGCCTACGAGCAGTACTTC. Residues: CASHLVGGAYEQYF.

This rearrangement joins TRBV15 to TRBJ1-2; D is perhaps TRBD1 (6 bases). The CDR3 contains 17 residues. Trimming took 3 bases from V and 4 from J, leaving 21 bases between them. CDR1 LNHNV and CDR2 YYDKDF come from the germline V gene (reference sequence). For the CDR3, the DNA is TGTGCCACCAGCAGCACCGGGACACACAACCTAGTCTATGGCTACACCTTC. This codes for CATSSTGTHNLVYGYTF.

This chain connects TRBV6-2 or TRBV6-3 to TRBJ2-7, with D possibly matching TRBD2 (6 bases). In germline, CDR1 is MNHEY, CDR2 SVGEGT. V lost 6 bases to trimming and J lost 4 bases, with 16 bases between them. The CDR3 is 14 amino acids. CDR3 nucleotides: TGTGCCAGCAGCCCCGGCGGCGGGGTTTACGAGCAGTACTTC. Translation gives CASSPGGGVYEQYF.

The chain carries TRBV10-3 and TRBJ1-4; unclear D gene. V lost 0 bases and J 6 bases, leaving 11 bases between the germline ends. The CDR3 contains 15 residues. The V gene's germline CDR1 is ENHRY and CDR2 SYGVKD. The CDR3 protein is CAISESARSDEKLFF. CDR3 DNA: TGTGCCATCAGTGAGTCAGCCAGGTCCGATGAAAAACTGTTTTTT.

The chain employs TRBV27 and TRBJ2-3; tentatively, D is TRBD1 (6 bases). The last part of the DNA fits TRBJ1-5 better; the J call may be wrong. The length of the CDR3 is 19 residues. The germline V gene has CDR1 MNHEY and CDR2 SMNVEV (reference sequence). This chain's CDR3 is CASSLTPGGSYHSTDTQHF. The CDR3 coding sequence is TGTGCCAGCAGTTTAACCCCGGGGGGCTCCTACCATAGCACAGATACGCAGCATTTT.

The chain carries TRBV7-8 and TRBJ2-1; 7 nucleotides agree with TRBD2. The germline gives CDR1 SGHVS, CDR2 FQNEAQ. V shed 0 bases and J 0 bases; nucleotides not matched to a gene: 20. CDR3 length: 22 amino acids. The CDR3 DNA follows: TGTGCCAGCAGCTTAGCCGTTTGGATTTGGGGGGGGGGAAATAGCTCCTACAATGAGCAGTTCTTC. Its translation is CASSLAVWIWGGGNSSYNEQFF.